Included here is one TCR beta chain sequence, with context. What it recognizes is unknown. PCR involved 60 Vbeta and 13 Jbeta primers. Using immunoSEQ multiplex PCR, the repertoire was profiled, and TCRdb retains in-frame clones only, with some absent. This table has roughly 40,000 clones, roughly 81% appearing once. This entry is derived from a study of cytomegalovirus exposure and HLA in healthy donors. The CDR3 extends over 14 amino acids. After removal of 0 bases from V and 3 bases from J, the junction contained 1 base not matched to a gene. CDR1 and CDR2 (germline): LNHNV, YYDKDF (reference sequence). Whole-study results and caveats: A later analysis associated approximately 17,000 TCR beta sequences with HLA alleles at a 0.05 false discovery rate. The majority of CMV-associated TCR beta chains were reported as apparently HLA-restricted in a later analysis. TCR beta V- and J-gene trimming, according to a later analysis, was linked to a missense DCLRE1C variant. A list of 150 or so TCR beta chains associated with cytomegalovirus was given.

This TCR was sampled from a woman aged 40 to 50 in good health and CMV-seronegative. This chain links TRBV15 with TRBJ2-5; 7 bases line up with TRBD2. Material for sequencing was PBMCs. CDR3 protein: CATSREGGEETQYF. The CDR3 nucleotides are TGTGCCACCAGCAGAGAGGGGGGGGAAGAGACCCAGTACTTC.